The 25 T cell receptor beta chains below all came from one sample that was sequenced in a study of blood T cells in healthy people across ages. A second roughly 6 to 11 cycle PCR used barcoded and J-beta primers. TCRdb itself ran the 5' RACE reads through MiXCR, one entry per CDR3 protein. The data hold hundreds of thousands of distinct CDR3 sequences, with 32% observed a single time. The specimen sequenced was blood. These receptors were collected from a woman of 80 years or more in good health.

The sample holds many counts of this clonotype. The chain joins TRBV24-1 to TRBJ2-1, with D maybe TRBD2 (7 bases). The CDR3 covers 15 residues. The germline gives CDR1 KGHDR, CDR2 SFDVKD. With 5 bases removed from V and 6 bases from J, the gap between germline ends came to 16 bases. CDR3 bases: TGTGCCACCAGTGCCCGAGGGGGGGCTTTCAATGAGCAGTTCTTC. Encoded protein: CATSARGGAFNEQFF.

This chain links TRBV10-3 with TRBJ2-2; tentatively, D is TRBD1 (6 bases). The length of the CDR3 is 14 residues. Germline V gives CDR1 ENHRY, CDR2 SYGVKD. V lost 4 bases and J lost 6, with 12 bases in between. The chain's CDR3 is CAISVQGFSGELFF. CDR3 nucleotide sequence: TGTGCCATCAGTGTACAGGGTTTTTCCGGGGAGCTGTTTTTT.

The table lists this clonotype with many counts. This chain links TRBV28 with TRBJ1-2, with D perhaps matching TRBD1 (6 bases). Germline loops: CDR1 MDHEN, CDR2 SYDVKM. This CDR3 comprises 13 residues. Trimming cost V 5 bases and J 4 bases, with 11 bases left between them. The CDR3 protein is CASSLQGPYGYTF. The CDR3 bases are TGTGCCAGCAGTCTCCAGGGGCCCTATGGCTACACCTTC.

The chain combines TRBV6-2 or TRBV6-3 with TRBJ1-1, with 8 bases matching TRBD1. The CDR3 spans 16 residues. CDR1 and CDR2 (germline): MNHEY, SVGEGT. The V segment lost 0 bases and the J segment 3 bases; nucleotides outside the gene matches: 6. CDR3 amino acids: CASSYSQGAADTEAFF. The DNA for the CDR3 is TGTGCCAGCAGTTACTCGCAGGGGGCTGCGGACACTGAAGCTTTCTTT.

The CDR3 protein is CASSFPPGRGAEQYF. Written as DNA, the CDR3 is TGTGCCAGCAGTTTCCCGCCGGGGAGAGGGGCCGAGCAGTACTTC. This chain uses TRBV6-2 or TRBV6-3 with TRBJ2-4, with D perhaps being TRBD1 or TRBD2 (5 bases each). The J call may be wrong; the DNA end is better matched by TRBJ2-7. CDR3 length equals 15 residues. Germline V gene data show CDR1 as MNHEY and CDR2 as SVGEGT.

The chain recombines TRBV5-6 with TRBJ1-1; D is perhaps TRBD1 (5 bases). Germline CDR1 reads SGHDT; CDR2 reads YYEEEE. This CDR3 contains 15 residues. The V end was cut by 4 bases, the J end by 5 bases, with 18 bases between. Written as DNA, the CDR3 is TGTGCCAGCAGCAGACGGAGGGGTATCGGGACTGAAGCTTTCTTT. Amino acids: CASSRRRGIGTEAFF.

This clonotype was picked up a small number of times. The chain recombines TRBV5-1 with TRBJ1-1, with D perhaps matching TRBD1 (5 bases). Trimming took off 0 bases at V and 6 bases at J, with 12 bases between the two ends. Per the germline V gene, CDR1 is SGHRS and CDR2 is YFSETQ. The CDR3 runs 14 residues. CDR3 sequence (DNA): TGCGCCAGCAGCTTGGAATCAGGGAGCGCTGAAGCTTTCTTT. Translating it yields CASSLESGSAEAFF.

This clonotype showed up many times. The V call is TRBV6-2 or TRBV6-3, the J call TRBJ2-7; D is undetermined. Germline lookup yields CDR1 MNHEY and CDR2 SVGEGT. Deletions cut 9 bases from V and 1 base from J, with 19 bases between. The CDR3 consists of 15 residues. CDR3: CARASKVGESYEQYF. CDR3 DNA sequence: TGTGCCAGGGCCTCGAAAGTTGGCGAATCCTACGAGCAGTACTTC.

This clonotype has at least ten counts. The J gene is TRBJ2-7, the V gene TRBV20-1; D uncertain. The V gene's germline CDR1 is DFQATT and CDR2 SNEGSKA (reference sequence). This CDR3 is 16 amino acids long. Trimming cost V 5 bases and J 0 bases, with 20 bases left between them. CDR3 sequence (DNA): TGCAGTGCTGGGCTAAGAGTGACGGCGATCTCCTACGAGCAGTACTTC. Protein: CSAGLRVTAISYEQYF.

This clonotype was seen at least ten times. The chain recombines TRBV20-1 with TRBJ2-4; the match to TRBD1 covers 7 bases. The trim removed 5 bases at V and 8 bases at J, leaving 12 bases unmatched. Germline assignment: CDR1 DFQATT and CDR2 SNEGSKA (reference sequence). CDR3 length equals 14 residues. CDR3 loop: CSAPHRQGGDIQYF. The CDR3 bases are TGCAGTGCTCCTCACCGACAGGGTGGTGACATTCAGTACTTC.

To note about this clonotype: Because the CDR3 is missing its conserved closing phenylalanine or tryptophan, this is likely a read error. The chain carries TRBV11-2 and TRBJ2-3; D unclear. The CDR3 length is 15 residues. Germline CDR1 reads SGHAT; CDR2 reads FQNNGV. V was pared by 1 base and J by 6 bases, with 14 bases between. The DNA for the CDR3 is TGTGCCAGCAGCTTAGCAAGGTCACACACGGATACGCAGTATTGT. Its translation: CASSLARSHTDTQYC.

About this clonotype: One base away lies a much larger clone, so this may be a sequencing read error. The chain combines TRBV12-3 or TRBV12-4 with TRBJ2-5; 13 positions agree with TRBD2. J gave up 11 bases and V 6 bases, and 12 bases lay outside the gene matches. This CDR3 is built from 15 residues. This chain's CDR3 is CASRRLAGGPREQYF. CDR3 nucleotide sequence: TGTGCCAGCAGACGACTAGCGGGGGGCCCCCGGGAGCAGTACTTC.

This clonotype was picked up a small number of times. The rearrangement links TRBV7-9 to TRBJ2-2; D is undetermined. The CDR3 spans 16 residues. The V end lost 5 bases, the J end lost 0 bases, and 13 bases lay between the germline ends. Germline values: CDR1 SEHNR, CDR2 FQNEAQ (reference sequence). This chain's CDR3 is CASSPGRLANTGELFF. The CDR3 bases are TGTGCCAGCAGCCCCGGCCGGCTCGCGAACACCGGGGAGCTGTTTTTT.

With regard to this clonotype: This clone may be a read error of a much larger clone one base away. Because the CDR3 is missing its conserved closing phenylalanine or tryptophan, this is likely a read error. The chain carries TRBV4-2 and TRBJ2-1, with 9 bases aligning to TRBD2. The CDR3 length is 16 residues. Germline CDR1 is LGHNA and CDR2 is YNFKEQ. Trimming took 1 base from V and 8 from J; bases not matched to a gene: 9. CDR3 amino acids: CASSQVAGDPGDEQFL. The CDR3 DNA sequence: TGTGCCAGCAGCCAAGTAGCGGGGGATCCCGGCGATGAGCAGTTCTTA.

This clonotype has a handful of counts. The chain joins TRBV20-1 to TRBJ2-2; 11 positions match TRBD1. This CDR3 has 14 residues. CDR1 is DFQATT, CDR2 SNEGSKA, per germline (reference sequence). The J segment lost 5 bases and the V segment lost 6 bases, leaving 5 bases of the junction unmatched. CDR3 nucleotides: TGCAGTGCCGGGACAGGGGGACCGACCGGGGAGCTGTTTTTT. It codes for CSAGTGGPTGELFF.

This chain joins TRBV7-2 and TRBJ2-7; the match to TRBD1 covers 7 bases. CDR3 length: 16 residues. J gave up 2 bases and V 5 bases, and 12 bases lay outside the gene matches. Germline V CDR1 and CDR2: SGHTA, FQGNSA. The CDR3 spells CASSQGGLRQPYEQYF. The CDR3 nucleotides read TGTGCCAGCAGCCAAGGGGGCTTGCGGCAACCCTACGAGCAGTACTTC.

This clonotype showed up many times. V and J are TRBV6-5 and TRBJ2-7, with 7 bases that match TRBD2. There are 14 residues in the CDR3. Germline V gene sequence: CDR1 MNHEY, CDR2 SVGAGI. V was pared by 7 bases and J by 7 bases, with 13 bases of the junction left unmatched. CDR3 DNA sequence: TGTGCCAGCATGAGACCCAGCGGGGTAGGGGAGCAGTACTTC. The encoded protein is CASMRPSGVGEQYF.

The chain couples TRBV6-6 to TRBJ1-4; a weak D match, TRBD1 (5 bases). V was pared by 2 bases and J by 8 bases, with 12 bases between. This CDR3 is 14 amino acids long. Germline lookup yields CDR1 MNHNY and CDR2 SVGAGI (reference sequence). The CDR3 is CASSYTGPGEKLFF. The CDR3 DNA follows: TGTGCCAGCAGTTACACGGGACCGGGAGAAAAACTGTTTTTT.

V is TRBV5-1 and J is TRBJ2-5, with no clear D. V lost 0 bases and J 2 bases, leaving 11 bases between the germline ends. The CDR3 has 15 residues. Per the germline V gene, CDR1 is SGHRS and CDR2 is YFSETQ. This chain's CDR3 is CASSLATAPQETQYF. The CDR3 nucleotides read TGCGCCAGCAGCTTGGCTACAGCTCCTCAAGAGACCCAGTACTTC.

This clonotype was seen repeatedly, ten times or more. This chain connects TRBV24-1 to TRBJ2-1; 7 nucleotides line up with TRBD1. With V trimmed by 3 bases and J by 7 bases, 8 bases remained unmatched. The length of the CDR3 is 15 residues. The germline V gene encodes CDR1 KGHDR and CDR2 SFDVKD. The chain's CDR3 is CATSDQRTGSNEQFF. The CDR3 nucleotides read TGTGCCACCAGTGATCAAAGGACAGGATCTAATGAGCAGTTCTTC.

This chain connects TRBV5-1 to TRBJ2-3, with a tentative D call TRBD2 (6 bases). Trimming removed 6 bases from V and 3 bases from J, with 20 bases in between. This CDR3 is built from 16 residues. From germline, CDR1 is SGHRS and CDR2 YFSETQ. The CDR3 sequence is CASNFGTRLGTDTQYF. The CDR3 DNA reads TGCGCCAGCAACTTTGGGACTCGACTAGGGACAGATACGCAGTATTTT.

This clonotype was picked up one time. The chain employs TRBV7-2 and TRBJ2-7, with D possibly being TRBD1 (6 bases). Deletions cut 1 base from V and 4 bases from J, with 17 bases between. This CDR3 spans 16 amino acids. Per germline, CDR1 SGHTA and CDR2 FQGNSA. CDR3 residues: CASSLVGASLRYEQYF. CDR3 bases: TGTGCCAGCAGCTTAGTGGGGGCTAGCCTTAGGTACGAGCAGTACTTC. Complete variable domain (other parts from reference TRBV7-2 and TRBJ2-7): GAGVSQSPSNKVTEKGKDVELRCDPISGHTALYWYRQSLGQGLEFLIYFQGNSAPDKSGLPSDRFSAERTGGSVSTLTIQRTQQEDSAVYLCASSLVGASLRYEQYFGPGTRLTVT.

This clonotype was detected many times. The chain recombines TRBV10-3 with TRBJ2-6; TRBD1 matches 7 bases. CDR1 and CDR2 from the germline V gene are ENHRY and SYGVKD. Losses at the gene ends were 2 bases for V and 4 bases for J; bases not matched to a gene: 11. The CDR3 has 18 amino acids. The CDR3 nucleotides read TGTGCCATCAGTGAGGGAAGGACAGGCCTCAGAGGGGCCAACGTCCTGACTTTC. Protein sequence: CAISEGRTGLRGANVLTF.

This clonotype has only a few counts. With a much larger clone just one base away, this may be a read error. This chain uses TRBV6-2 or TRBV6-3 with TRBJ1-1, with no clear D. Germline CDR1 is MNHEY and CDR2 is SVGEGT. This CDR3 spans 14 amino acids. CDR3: CAGSPQWGNTEAFF. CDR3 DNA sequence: TGTGCCGGCAGTCCCCAGTGGGGGAACACTGAAGCTTTCTTT.

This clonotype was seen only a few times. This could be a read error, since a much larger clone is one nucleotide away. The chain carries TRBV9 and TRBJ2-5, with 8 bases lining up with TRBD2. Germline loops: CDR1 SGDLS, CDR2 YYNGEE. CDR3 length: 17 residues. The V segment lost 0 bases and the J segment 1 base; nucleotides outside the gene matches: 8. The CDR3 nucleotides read TGTGCCAGCAGCGTAGGGGGGGGCGGGGGGAGCCAAGAGACCCAGTACTTC. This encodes CASSVGGGGGSQETQYF.